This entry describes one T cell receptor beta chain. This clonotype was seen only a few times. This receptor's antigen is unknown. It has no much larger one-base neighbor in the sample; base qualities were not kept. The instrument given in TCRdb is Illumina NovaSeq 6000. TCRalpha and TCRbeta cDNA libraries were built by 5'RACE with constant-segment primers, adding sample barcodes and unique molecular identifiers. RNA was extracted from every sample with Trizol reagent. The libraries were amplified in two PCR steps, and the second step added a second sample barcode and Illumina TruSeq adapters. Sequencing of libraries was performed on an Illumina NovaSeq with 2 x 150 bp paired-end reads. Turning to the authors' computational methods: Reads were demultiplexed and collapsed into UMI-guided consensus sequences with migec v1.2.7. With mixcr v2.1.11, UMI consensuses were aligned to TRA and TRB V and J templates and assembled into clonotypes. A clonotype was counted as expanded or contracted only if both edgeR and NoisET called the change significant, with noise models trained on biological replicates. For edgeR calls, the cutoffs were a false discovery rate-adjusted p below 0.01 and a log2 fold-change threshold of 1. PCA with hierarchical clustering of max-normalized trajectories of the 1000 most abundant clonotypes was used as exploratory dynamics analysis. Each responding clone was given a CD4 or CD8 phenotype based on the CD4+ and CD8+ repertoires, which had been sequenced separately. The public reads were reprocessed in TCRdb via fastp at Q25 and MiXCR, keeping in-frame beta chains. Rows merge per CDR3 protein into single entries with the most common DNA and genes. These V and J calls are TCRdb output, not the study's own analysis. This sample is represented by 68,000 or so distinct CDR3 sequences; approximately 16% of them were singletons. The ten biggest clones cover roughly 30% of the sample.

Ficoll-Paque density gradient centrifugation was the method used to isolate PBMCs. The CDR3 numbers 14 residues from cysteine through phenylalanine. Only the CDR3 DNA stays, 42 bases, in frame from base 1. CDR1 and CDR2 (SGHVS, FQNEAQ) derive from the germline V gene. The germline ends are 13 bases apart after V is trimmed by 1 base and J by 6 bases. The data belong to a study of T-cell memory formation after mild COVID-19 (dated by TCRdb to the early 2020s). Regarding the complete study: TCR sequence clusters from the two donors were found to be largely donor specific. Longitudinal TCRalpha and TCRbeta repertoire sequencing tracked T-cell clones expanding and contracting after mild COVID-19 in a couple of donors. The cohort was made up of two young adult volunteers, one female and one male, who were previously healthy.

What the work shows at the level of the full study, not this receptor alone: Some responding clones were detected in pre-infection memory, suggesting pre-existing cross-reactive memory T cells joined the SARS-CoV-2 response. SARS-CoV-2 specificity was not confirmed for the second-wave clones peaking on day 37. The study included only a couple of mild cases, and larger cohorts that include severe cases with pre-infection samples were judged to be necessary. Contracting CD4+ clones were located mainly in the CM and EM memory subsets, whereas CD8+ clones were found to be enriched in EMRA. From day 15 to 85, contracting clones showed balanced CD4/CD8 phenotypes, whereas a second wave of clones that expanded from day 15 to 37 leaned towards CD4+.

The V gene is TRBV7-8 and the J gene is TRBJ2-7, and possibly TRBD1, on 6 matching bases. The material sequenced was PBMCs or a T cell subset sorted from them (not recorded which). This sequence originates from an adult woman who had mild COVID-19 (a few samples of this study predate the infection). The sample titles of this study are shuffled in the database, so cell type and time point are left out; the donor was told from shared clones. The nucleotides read TGTGCCAGCAGCTTAGGGGGGCTAGGCGGCGAGCAGTACTTC. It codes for CASSLGGLGGEQYF. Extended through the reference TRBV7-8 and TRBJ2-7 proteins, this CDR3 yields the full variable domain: GAGVSQSPRYKVAKRGQDVALRCDPISGHVSLFWYQQALGQGPEFLTYFQNEAQLDKSGLPSDRFFAERPEGSVSTLKIQRTQQEDSAVYLCASSLGGLGGEQYFGPGTRLTVT.